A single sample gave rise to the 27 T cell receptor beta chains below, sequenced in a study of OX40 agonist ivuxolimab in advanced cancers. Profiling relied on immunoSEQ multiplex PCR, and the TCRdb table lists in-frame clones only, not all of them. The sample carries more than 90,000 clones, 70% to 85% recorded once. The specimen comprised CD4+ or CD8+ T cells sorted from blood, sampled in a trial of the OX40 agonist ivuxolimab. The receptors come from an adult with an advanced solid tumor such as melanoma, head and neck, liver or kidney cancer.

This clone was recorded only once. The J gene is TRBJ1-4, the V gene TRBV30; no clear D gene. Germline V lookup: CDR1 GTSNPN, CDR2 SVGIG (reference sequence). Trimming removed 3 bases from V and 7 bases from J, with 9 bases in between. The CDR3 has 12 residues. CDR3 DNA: TGTGCCTGGAGAACCCCGGGTGAAAAACTGTTTTTT. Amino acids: CAWRTPGEKLFF.

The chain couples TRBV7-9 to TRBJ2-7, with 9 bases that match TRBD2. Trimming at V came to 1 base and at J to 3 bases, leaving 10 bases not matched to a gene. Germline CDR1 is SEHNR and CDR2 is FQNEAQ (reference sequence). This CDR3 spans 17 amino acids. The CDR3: CASSLEGSGRLFYEQYF. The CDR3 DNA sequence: TGTGCCAGCAGCTTAGAGGGTAGCGGGAGACTATTCTACGAGCAGTACTTC.

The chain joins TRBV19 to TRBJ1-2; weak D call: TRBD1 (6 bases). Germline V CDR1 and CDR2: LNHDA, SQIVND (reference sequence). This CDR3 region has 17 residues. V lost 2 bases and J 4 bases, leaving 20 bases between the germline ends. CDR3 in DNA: TGTGCCAGTAGTATAAGGGGATCAGGGGACGGTAGCTATGGCTACACCTTC. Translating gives CASSIRGSGDGSYGYTF.

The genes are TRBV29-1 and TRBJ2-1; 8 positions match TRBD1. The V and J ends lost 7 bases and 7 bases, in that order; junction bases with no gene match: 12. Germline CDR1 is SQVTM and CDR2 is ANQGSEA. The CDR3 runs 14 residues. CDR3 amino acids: CSASATGGRNEQFF. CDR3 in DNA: TGCAGCGCTTCGGCTACAGGGGGTAGGAATGAGCAGTTCTTC.

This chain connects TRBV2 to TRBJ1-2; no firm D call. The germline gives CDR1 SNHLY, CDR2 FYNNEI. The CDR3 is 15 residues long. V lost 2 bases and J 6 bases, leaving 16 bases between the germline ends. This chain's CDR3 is CASSEPGFMEDGYTF. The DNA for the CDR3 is TGTGCCAGCAGTGAACCGGGATTCATGGAGGATGGCTACACCTTC.

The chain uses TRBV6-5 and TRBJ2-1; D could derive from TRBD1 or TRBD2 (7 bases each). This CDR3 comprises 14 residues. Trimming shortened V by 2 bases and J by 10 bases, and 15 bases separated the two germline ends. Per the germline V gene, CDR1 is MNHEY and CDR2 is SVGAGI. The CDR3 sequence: CASSYTRQGGEQFF. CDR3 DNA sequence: TGTGCCAGCAGTTACACCCGACAGGGAGGGGAGCAGTTCTTC.

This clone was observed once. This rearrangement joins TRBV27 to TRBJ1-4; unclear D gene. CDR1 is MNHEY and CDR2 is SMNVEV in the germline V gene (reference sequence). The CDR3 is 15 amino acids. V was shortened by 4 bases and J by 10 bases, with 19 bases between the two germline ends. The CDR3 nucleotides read TGTGCCAGCAGTTGGTTATGGGATCCCCCGGGAAAACTGTTTTTT. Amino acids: CASSWLWDPPGKLFF. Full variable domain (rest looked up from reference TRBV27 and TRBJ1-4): EAQVTQNPRYLITVTGKKLTVTCSQNMNHEYMSWYRQDPGLGLRQIYYSMNVEVTDKGDVPEGYKVSRKEKRNFPLILESPSPNQTSLYFCASSWLWDPPGKLFFGSGTQLSVL.

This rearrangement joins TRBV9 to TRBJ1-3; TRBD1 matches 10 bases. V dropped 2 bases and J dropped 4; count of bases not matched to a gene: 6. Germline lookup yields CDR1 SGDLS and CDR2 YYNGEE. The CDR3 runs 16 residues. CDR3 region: CASSVTGTGAGNTIYF. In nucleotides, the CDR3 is TGTGCCAGCAGCGTGACCGGGACAGGGGCCGGAAACACCATATATTTT.

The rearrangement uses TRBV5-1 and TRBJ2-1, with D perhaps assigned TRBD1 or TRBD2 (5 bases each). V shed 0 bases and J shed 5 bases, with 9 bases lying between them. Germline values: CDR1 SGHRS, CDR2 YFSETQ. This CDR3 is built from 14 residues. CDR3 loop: CASSLDRGHNEQFF. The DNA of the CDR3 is TGCGCCAGCAGCTTGGATAGGGGACACAATGAGCAGTTCTTC.

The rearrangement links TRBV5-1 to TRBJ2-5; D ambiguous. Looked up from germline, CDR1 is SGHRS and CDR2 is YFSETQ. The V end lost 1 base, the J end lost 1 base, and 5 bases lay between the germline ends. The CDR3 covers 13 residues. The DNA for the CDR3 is TGCGCCAGCAGCTTGTTACTCCAAGAGACCCAGTACTTC. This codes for CASSLLLQETQYF.

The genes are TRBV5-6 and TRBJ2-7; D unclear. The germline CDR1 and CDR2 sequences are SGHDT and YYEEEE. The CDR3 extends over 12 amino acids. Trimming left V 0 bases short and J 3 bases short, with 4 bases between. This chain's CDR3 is CASSLVGYEQYF. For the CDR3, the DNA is TGTGCCAGCAGCTTGGTAGGCTACGAGCAGTACTTC. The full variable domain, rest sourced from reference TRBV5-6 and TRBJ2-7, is DAGVTQSPTHLIKTRGQQVTLRCSPKSGHDTVSWYQQALGQGPQFIFQYYEEEERQRGNFPDRFSGHQFPNYSSELNVNALLLGDSALYLCASSLVGYEQYFGPGTRLTVT.

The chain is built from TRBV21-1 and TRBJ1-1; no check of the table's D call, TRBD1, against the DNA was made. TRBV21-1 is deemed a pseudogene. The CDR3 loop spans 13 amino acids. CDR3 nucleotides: TGTGCCAGCAGCCAATGGACAGGCCTTGAAGCTTTCTTT. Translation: CASSQWTGLEAFF.

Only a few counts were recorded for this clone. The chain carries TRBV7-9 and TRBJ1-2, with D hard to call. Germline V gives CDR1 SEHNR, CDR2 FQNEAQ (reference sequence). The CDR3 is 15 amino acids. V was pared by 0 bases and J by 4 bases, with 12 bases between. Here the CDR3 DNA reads TGTGCCAGCAGCTTAGCTGTCGGAGGTCCCTATGGCTACACCTTC. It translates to CASSLAVGGPYGYTF.

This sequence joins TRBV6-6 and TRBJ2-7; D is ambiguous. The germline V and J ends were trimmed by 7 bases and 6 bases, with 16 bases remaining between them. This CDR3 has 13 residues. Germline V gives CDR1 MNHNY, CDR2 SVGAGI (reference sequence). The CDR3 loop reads CASTNRGGVEQYF. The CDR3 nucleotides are TGTGCCAGCACCAACAGAGGTGGGGTCGAGCAGTACTTC.

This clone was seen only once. The CDR3 here is CATSGTEFGTQYF. The CDR3 coding sequence is TGTGCGACTTCCGGGACAGAGTTCGGGACCCAGTACTTC. The J gene is TRBJ2-5, the V gene TRBV19, with 7 bases identical to TRBD1. CDR3 length: 13 residues. In germline, CDR1 is LNHDA, CDR2 SQIVND (reference sequence).

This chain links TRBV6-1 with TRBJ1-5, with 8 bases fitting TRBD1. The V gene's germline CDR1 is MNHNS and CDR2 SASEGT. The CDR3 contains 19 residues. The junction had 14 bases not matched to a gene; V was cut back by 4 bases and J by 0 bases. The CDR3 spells CASSGPRQGRIGSNQPQHF. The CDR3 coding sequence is TGTGCCAGCAGTGGTCCGCGACAGGGGAGGATTGGTAGCAATCAGCCCCAGCATTTT.

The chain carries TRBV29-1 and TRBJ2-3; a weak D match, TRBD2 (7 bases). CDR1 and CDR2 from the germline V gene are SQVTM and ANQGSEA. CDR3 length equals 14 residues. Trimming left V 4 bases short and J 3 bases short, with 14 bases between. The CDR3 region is CSVAWGGRTDTQYF. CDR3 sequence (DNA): TGCAGCGTTGCCTGGGGGGGCAGGACAGATACGCAGTATTTT.

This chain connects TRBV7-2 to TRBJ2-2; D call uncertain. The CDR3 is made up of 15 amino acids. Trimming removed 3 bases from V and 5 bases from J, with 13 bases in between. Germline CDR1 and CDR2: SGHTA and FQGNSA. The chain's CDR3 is CASSLSGKWTGELFF. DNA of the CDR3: TGTGCCAGCAGCTTGTCAGGAAAATGGACCGGGGAGCTGTTTTTT.

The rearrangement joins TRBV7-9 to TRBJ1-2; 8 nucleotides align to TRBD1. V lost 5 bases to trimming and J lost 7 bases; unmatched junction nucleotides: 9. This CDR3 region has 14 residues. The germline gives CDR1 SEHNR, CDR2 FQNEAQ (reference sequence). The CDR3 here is CASSPTGERAGYTF. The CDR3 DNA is TGTGCCAGCAGCCCGACAGGGGAGAGAGCTGGCTACACCTTC.

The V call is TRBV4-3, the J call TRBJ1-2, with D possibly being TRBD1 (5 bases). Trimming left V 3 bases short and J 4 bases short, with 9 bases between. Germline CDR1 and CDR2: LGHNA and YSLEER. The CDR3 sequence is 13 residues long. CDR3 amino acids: CASSHGDSYGYTF. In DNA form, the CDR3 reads TGCGCCAGCAGCCACGGGGACTCCTATGGCTACACCTTC.

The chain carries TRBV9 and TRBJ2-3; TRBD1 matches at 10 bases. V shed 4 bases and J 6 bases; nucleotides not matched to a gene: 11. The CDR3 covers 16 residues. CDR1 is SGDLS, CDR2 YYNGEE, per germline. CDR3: CASSSDRGHALDTQYF. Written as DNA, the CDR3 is TGTGCCAGCAGCTCCGACAGGGGGCACGCCCTCGATACGCAGTATTTT.

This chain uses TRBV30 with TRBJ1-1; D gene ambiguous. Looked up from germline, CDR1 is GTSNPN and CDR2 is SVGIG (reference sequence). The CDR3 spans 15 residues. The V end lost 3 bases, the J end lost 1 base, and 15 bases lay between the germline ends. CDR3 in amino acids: CAWRGPGLPNTEAFF. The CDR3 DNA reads TGTGCCTGGAGAGGGCCAGGTCTCCCGAACACTGAAGCTTTCTTT.

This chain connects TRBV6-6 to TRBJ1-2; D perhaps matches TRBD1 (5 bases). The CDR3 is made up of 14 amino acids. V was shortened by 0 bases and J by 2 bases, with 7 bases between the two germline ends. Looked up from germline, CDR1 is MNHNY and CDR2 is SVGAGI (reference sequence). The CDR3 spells CASSYSGENYGYTF. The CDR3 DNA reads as TGTGCCAGCAGTTACTCGGGGGAAAACTATGGCTACACCTTC.

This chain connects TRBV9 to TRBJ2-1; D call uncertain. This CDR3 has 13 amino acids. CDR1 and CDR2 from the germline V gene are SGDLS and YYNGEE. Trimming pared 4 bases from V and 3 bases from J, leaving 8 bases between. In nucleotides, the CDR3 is TGTGCCAGCAGCTACGGAGACTACAATGAGCAGTTCTTC. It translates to CASSYGDYNEQFF.

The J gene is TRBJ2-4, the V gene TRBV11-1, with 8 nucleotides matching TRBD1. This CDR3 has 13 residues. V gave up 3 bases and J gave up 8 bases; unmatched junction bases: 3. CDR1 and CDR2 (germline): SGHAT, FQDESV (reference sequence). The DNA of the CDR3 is TGTGCCAGCAGCTTCGGACAGGGTGACATTCAGTACTTC. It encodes CASSFGQGDIQYF.

CDR3 in amino acids: CASSLAPGSPLHF. The CDR3 DNA reads as TGTGCCAGCAGCTTAGCGCCAGGTTCGCCCCTCCACTTT. V is TRBV7-9 and J is TRBJ1-6; no firm D call. Germline V lookup: CDR1 SEHNR, CDR2 FQNEAQ (reference sequence). V was shortened by 0 bases and J by 13 bases, with 10 bases between the two germline ends. The CDR3 runs to 13 residues.

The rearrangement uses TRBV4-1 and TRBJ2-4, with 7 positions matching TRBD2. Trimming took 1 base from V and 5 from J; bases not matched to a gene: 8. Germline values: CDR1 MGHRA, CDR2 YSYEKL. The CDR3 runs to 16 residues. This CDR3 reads CASSQVAGRVENIQYF. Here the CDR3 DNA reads TGCGCCAGCAGCCAAGTGGCAGGGAGGGTGGAAAACATTCAGTACTTC.